Below, one T cell receptor beta chain is given with its context. Per the original data handling: Quantification of nucleated cells was approximated via reference gene primer amplification. Some clones are missing from TCRdb's copy, which holds only in-frame ones; the method was immunoSEQ multiplex PCR. From that table come the V and J calls and clone size; the DNA was used to work out D and trimming. Of about 280,000 clones listed, roughly 89% are singletons. This entry is derived from a study of blood T cell repertoires in COVID-19. The sequence derives from a middle-aged woman who had recovered from COVID-19. The sequencing input was PBMCs or T cells enriched from blood (not recorded which).

The CDR3, as DNA: TGTGCCAGCAGCTTAACTATAGGGGACACAGATACGCAGTATTTT. Translation gives CASSLTIGDTDTQYF. The chain couples TRBV7-3 to TRBJ2-3, with a tentative D call TRBD1 (5 bases). V dropped 0 bases and J dropped 2 bases, with 9 bases sitting between them. The V gene's germline CDR1 is SGHTA and CDR2 FQGTGA. The CDR3 spans 15 residues.